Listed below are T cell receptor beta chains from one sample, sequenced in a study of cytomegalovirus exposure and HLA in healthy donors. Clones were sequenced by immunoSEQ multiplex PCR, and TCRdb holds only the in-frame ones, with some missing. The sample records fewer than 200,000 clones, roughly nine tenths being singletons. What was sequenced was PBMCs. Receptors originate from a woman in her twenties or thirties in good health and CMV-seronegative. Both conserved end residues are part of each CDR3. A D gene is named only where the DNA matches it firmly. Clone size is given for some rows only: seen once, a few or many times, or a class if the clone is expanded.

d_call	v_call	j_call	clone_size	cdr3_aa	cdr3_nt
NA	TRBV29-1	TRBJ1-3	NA	CSVESSGNTIYF	TGCAGCGTTGAGAGCTCTGGAAACACCATATATTTT
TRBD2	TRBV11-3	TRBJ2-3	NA	CASSLGDSGGTDTQYF	TGTGCCAGCAGCTTAGGGGATAGCGGGGGTACAGATACGCAGTATTTT
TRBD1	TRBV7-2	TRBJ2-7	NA	CASSPTGGSYEQYF	TGTGCCAGCAGCCCCACAGGGGGCTCCTACGAGCAGTACTTC
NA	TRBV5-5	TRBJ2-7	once	CASSFLSDEQYF	TGTGCCAGCAGCTTTCTATCCGACGAGCAGTACTTC
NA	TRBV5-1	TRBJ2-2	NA	CASSVRSASNTGELFF	TGCGCCAGCAGCGTTCGAAGCGCCTCGAACACCGGGGAGCTGTTTTTT
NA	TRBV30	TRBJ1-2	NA	CAWSGTGDYGYTF	TGTGCCTGGAGTGGTACCGGGGATTATGGCTACACCTTC
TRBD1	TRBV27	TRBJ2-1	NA	CASSLDRAPNEQFF	TGTGCCAGCAGTTTGGACAGGGCCCCGAATGAGCAGTTCTTC
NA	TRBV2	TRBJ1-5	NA	CASSPGMGNQPQHF	TGTGCCAGCAGCCCAGGGATGGGGAATCAGCCCCAGCATTTT
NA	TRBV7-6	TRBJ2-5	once	CASSTRGLVGETQYF	TGTGCCAGCAGCACTAGGGGTCTAGTTGGGGAGACCCAGTACTTC
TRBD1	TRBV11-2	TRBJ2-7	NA	CASINHPGGSSYEQYF	TGTGCCAGCATCAATCACCCAGGGGGATCCTCCTACGAGCAGTACTTC
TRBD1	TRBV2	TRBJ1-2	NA	CASSTLKTGGGYGYTF	TGTGCCAGCAGTACCCTTAAGACAGGGGGCGGTTATGGCTACACCTTC
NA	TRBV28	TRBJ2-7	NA	CASTGAGDEQYF	TGTGCCAGCACGGGGGCTGGCGACGAGCAGTACTTC
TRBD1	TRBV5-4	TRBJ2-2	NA	CASSSDRGELFF	TGTGCCAGCAGCTCCGACAGGGGAGAGCTGTTTTTT
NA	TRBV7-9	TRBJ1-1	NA	CASSERDALGEAFF	TGTGCCAGCAGCGAACGGGACGCCCTCGGGGAAGCTTTCTTT
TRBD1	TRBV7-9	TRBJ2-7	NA	CASSKPGQGYEQYF	TGTGCCAGCAGCAAACCGGGACAGGGCTACGAGCAGTACTTC
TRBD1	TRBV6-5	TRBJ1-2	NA	CASSPAGGARMDTF	TGTGCCAGCAGTCCCGCAGGGGGCGCAAGGATGGACACCTTC
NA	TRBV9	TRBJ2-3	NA	CASTFRGESADTQYF	TGTGCCAGCACCTTTCGGGGCGAATCTGCAGATACGCAGTATTTT
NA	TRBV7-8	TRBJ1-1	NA	CASSLVVGQMMNTEAFF	TGTGCCAGCAGCTTGGTAGTGGGGCAGATGATGAACACTGAAGCTTTCTTT
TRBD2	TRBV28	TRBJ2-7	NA	CASSAAGGTFGHEQYF	TGTGCCAGCAGTGCAGCGGGAGGGACCTTCGGGCACGAGCAGTACTTC
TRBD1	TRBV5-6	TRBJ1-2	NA	CASSLRTGKGYGYTF	TGTGCCAGCAGCCTAAGGACAGGGAAAGGCTATGGCTACACCTTC
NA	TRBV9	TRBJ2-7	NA	CASSADPSFRGEQYF	TGTGCCAGCAGCGCGGACCCATCCTTCCGGGGCGAGCAGTACTTC
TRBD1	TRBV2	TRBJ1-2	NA	CASRRDSNYGYTF	TGTGCCAGCAGGAGGGACAGCAACTATGGCTACACCTTC
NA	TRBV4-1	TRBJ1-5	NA	CASSQESRGVQPQHF	TGCGCCAGCAGCCAAGAATCGCGTGGGGTTCAGCCCCAGCATTTT
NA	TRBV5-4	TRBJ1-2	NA	CASSQDRMYYGYTF	TGTGCCAGCAGTCAAGACAGGATGTACTATGGCTACACCTTC
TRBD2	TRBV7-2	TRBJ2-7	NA	CASGKTGTSGRAGYEQYF	TGTGCCAGCGGCAAGACAGGGACTAGCGGGAGAGCGGGCTACGAGCAGTACTTC
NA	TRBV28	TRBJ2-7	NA	CASRAPGASYEQYF	TGTGCCAGCAGAGCGCCCGGGGCTTCCTACGAGCAGTACTTC
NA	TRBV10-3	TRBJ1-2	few	CAISEGENYGYTF	TGTGCCATCAGTGAGGGTGAGAACTATGGCTACACCTTC
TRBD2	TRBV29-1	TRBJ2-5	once	CSVDGTSGLGETQYF	TGCAGCGTGGACGGGACTAGCGGACTCGGCGAGACCCAGTACTTC
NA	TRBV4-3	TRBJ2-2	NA	CASSPMPAGSNTGELFF	TGCGCCAGCAGCCCGATGCCTGCAGGGTCGAACACCGGGGAGCTGTTTTTT
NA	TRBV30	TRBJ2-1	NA	CAWSLKRLSGYNEQFF	TGTGCCTGGAGCCTGAAACGACTAAGCGGCTACAATGAGCAGTTCTTC
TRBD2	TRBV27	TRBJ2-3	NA	CASSLSAGRMPDTQYF	TGTGCCAGCAGTTTATCTGCCGGGAGGATGCCAGATACGCAGTATTTT
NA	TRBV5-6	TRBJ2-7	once	CASSLVNEQYF	TGTGCCAGCAGCTTGGTCAACGAGCAGTACTTC
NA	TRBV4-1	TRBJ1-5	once	CASSQGPGVGQPQHF	TGCGCCAGCAGCCAAGGCCCAGGGGTGGGGCAGCCCCAGCATTTT
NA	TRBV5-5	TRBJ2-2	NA	CASSLYYRQNTGELFF	TGTGCCAGCAGCTTGTATTATAGACAGAACACCGGGGAGCTGTTTTTT
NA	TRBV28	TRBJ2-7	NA	CASRTGQLEGSYEQYF	TGTGCCAGCAGGACGGGACAACTTGAAGGCTCCTACGAGCAGTACTTC
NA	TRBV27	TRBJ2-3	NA	CASSLRRSTDTQYF	TGTGCCAGCAGTTTAAGAAGAAGCACAGATACGCAGTATTTT
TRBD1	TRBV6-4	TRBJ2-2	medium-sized	CASSDRGHTGELFF	TGTGCCAGCAGTGACAGGGGGCACACCGGGGAGCTGTTTTTT
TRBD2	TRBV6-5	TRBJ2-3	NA	CASSRRGTDTQYF	TGTGCCAGCAGTCGGCGGGGGACAGATACGCAGTATTTT
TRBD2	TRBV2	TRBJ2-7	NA	CASSFGLAESYEQYF	TGTGCCAGCAGTTTTGGACTAGCGGAGTCCTACGAGCAGTACTTC
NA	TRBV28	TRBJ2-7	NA	CASSLSVRTTSIREQYF	TGTGCCAGCAGTTTAAGTGTAAGGACTACCTCCATTCGCGAGCAGTACTTC
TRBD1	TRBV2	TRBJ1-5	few	CASRGQGNSNQPQHF	TGTGCCAGCAGGGGACAGGGCAATAGCAATCAGCCCCAGCATTTT
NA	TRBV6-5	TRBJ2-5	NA	CASSSITGQETQYF	TGTGCCAGCAGTTCCATAACAGGCCAAGAGACCCAGTACTTC
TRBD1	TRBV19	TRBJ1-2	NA	CASQTGGGYTF	TGTGCCAGCCAAACAGGGGGCGGCTACACCTTC
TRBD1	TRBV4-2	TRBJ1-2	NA	CASSQVGGQAVGGYTF	TGTGCCAGCAGCCAAGTGGGAGGACAGGCCGTAGGGGGCTACACCTTC
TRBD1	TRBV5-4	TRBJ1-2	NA	CASSLGTGRDYGYTF	TGTGCCAGCAGCTTGGGGACAGGGAGAGACTATGGCTACACCTTC
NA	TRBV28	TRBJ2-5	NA	CASSFLPRGETQYF	TGTGCCAGCAGTTTCCTTCCTAGGGGTGAGACCCAGTACTTC
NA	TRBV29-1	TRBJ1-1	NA	CSVSLGGENTEAFF	TGCAGCGTTTCCCTGGGGGGGGAGAACACTGAAGCTTTCTTT
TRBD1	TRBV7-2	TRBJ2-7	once	CASSLGTAYEQYF	TGTGCCAGCAGCCTCGGGACAGCCTACGAGCAGTACTTC
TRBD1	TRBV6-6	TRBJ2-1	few	CASSYVQGDNEQFF	TGTGCCAGCAGTTACGTACAGGGGGACAATGAGCAGTTCTTC
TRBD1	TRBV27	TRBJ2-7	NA	CASSFSTGPPGYEQYF	TGTGCCAGCAGTTTTTCGACAGGGCCCCCGGGTTACGAGCAGTACTTC
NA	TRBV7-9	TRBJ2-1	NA	CASSLAAGNEQFF	TGTGCCAGCAGCTTAGCCGCGGGGAATGAGCAGTTCTTC
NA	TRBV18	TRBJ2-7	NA	CASSPTDNYEQYF	TGTGCCAGCTCACCAACTGACAACTACGAGCAGTACTTC